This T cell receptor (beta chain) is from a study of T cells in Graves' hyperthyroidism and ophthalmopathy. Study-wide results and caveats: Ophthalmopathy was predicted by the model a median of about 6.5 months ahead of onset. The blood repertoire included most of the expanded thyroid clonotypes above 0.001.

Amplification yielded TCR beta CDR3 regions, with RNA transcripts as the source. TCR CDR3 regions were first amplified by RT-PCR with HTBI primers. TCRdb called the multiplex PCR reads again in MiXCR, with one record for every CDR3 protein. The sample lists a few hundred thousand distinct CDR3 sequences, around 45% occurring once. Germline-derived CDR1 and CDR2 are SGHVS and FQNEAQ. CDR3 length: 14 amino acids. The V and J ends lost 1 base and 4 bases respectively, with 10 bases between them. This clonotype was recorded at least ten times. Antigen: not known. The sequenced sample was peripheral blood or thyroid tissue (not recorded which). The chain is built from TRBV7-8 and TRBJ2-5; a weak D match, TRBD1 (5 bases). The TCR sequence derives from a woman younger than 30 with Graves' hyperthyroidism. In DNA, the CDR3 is TGTGCCAGCAGCTTAGTAGCAGGGCCAGAGACCCAGTACTTC. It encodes CASSLVAGPETQYF.